The T cell receptor (beta chain) described here comes from a study of radiation and T cells in renal cell carcinoma. Deletions cut 0 bases from V and 8 bases from J, with 7 bases between. Germline lookup yields CDR1 WNHNN and CDR2 SYGVQD (reference sequence). The CDR3 totals 12 residues. Sequenced by immunoSEQ multiplex PCR; TCRdb stores in-frame clones only, minus some. This repertoire shows around 180,000 clones, 88% found once; its top ten account for approximately 10%. Time point noted: blood 4 weeks post-SBRT, at nephrectomy. This sample's treatment: 15 Gy SBRT to primary tumor, nephrectomy 4 weeks later. Nephrectomy followed 15 Gy stereotactic body radiation by 4 weeks. The patient's renal cell carcinoma had clear cell pathology.

The chain combines TRBV10-1 with TRBJ1-1; D unclear. This TCR was sampled from a woman aged 50 to 60 with renal cell carcinoma. The source was blood, collected from a patient whose treatment included radiotherapy and nephrectomy. CDR3 loop: CASSESMGEAFF. The CDR3 DNA reads as TGCGCCAGCAGTGAGTCGATGGGGGAAGCTTTCTTT.